This T cell receptor beta chain stems from a study of T cell changes during pregnancy in multiple sclerosis (dated by TCRdb to between 2018 and 2021). With regard to the full study: The study looked at changes in the T cell repertoire across pregnancy in women with multiple sclerosis.

According to the germline V gene, CDR1 reads SGHRS and CDR2 reads YFSETQ. V loses 1 base, J loses 6 bases, and the germline ends lie 11 bases apart. Inclusive of the bounding cysteine and phenylalanine, the CDR3 is 14 residues long. The retained sequence is limited to the CDR3, 42 bases, with the frame set at the first base. Library method: the immunoSEQ multiplex PCR assay. TCRdb's version of the immuneACCESS table is confined to in-frame rearrangements and falls short of the full clone set. An unresolved V gene accounts for under half of the shortfall where checked; the remainder is of unknown origin. The sample table lists approximately 30,000 clones, approximately 88% of them with a count of one. Roughly 9% of the sample belongs to the ten largest clones. A note on this clone: No antigen is known for it. No per-base quality is available; no much larger clone lies one base away.

The chain was built from TRBV5-1 and TRBJ2-1; the D gene is not confidently resolved. The starting material was CD8+ T cells from peripheral blood mononuclear cells, obtained in the first trimester of pregnancy. This TCR was recovered from a female donor with multiple sclerosis, enrolled in a pregnancy study. The CDR3: CASSLYPGPNEQFF. The DNA reads TGCGCCAGCAGCTTGTACCCGGGTCCCAATGAGCAGTTCTTC.